A single sample gave rise to the 2 T cell receptor beta chains below, sequenced in a study of Graves' ophthalmopathy and Graves' hyperthyroidism. RNA transcripts yielded amplified TCR beta CDR3 regions. HTBI primers primed a first-round RT-PCR, and a second-round multiplex PCR followed. TCRdb reprocessed the multiplex PCR reads via MiXCR and lists one record per CDR3 protein. The sample comprises 200,000 to 250,000 distinct CDR3 sequences, 45% of which are singletons, and roughly 45% rests with the top ten. Sequencing was done on a sample of peripheral blood. The receptors come from an adult man with Graves' ophthalmopathy.

This clonotype was detected only once. V is TRBV20-1 and J is TRBJ2-5; possible D gene TRBD1, 5 bases. CDR3 length: 13 residues. Looked up from germline, CDR1 is DFQATT and CDR2 is SNEGSKA (reference sequence). CDR3 residues: CSAVDSFQETQYF. DNA for the CDR3: TGCAGCGCCGTAGACAGCTTCCAAGAGACCCAGTACTTC.

This chain links TRBV7-3 with TRBJ2-2, with TRBD2 identical over 8 bases. The V gene's germline CDR1 is SGHTA and CDR2 FQGTGA. This CDR3 has 16 residues. V lost 6 bases and J lost 0; bases outside the gene matches: 6. This CDR3 is CASRSRGDANTGELFF. CDR3 coding DNA: TGTGCCAGCAGATCGCGGGGGGACGCGAACACCGGGGAGCTGTTTTTT. Filled out from reference TRBV7-3 and TRBJ2-2, the complete variable domain reads GAGVSQTPSNKVTEKGKYVELRCDPISGHTALYWYRQSLGQGPEFLIYFQGTGAADDSGLPNDRFFAVRPEGSVSTLKIQRTERGDSAVYLCASRSRGDANTGELFFGEGSRLTVL.